A selection of T cell receptor beta chains follows, all from one sample in a study of blood T cells in healthy people across ages. TCRdb re-called the 5' RACE reads with MiXCR, one entry per CDR3 protein. This sample carries about 510,000 distinct CDR3 sequences, about 27% of them seen once, and the ten largest clones take over 3.5%. This same sample was also taken into another study, of T cells of mothers and their children.

The specimen sequenced was blood. The receptors here all came from a boy aged 2 to 10 in good health. The CDR3 runs from the conserved cysteine through the conserved F or W. D genes are given only for firm matches. Size is stated for part of the rows, as once, few or many counts, or as a class when the clone is expanded.

clone_size: .; d_call: TRBD1; j_call: TRBJ2-2; v_call: TRBV30; cdr3_aa: CAWSNRGSAPGELFF; cdr3_nt: TGTGCCTGGAGTAACAGGGGATCGGCCCCCGGGGAGCTGTTTTTT
clone_size: once; d_call: .; j_call: TRBJ2-1; v_call: TRBV7-3; cdr3_aa: CASSPIRGASYNEQFF; cdr3_nt: TGTGCCAGCAGCCCCATCCGCGGGGCCTCCTACAATGAGCAGTTCTTC
clone_size: .; d_call: .; j_call: TRBJ2-7; v_call: TRBV28; cdr3_aa: CASTTGQGTPYEQYF; cdr3_nt: TGTGCCAGCACCACCGGGCAGGGGACCCCCTACGAGCAGTACTTC
clone_size: .; d_call: TRBD1; j_call: TRBJ1-2; v_call: TRBV29-1; cdr3_aa: CSVGDRDYGYTF; cdr3_nt: TGCAGCGTGGGCGACAGGGACTATGGCTACACCTTC
clone_size: few; d_call: TRBD2; j_call: TRBJ2-1; v_call: TRBV7-2; cdr3_aa: CASSSAGGGNEQFF; cdr3_nt: TGTGCCAGCAGCTCAGCGGGAGGGGGCAATGAGCAGTTCTTC
clone_size: .; d_call: .; j_call: TRBJ1-1; v_call: TRBV3-1; cdr3_aa: CASSQDLTRLEAFF; cdr3_nt: TGTGCCAGCAGCCAAGATCTTACCCGGCTTGAAGCTTTCTTT
clone_size: few; d_call: TRBD1; j_call: TRBJ1-2; v_call: TRBV7-2; cdr3_aa: CASSLGTGAYGYAF; cdr3_nt: TGTGCCAGCAGCTTAGGGACAGGCGCCTATGGCTACGCCTTC
clone_size: many; d_call: .; j_call: TRBJ2-4; v_call: TRBV14; cdr3_aa: CASSQVGGREAKNIQYF; cdr3_nt: TGTGCCAGCAGCCAAGTTGGAGGGAGAGAAGCCAAAAACATTCAGTACTTC
clone_size: many; d_call: .; j_call: TRBJ1-1; v_call: TRBV29-1; cdr3_aa: CSVLPVGVTLNTEAFF; cdr3_nt: TGCAGCGTCCTACCCGTCGGGGTCACCTTGAACACTGAAGCTTTCTTT
clone_size: few; d_call: TRBD1; j_call: TRBJ1-2; v_call: TRBV7-9; cdr3_aa: CASSLVGTGHGYTF; cdr3_nt: TGTGCCAGCAGCTTAGTAGGGACAGGGCATGGCTACACCTTC
clone_size: few; d_call: TRBD1; j_call: TRBJ1-1; v_call: TRBV30; cdr3_aa: CAWTTTGGPNTEAFF; cdr3_nt: TGTGCCTGGACCACTACAGGGGGCCCGAACACTGAAGCTTTCTTT
clone_size: .; d_call: .; j_call: TRBJ1-1; v_call: TRBV7-8; cdr3_aa: CACSLEGPLNTEAFF; cdr3_nt: TGTGCCTGCAGCTTAGAAGGACCCTTGAACACTGAAGCTTTCTTT
clone_size: .; d_call: .; j_call: TRBJ2-5; v_call: TRBV18; cdr3_aa: CASSPDSPYQETQYF; cdr3_nt: TGTGCCAGCTCACCAGACTCTCCCTACCAAGAGACCCAGTACTTC
clone_size: .; d_call: .; j_call: TRBJ1-1; v_call: TRBV6-5; cdr3_aa: CASSRLAGADTEAFF; cdr3_nt: TGTGCCAGCAGCCGCCTCGCGGGGGCGGACACTGAAGCTTTCTTT
clone_size: many; d_call: .; j_call: TRBJ2-5; v_call: TRBV29-1; cdr3_aa: CAAGGYQETQYF; cdr3_nt: TGCGCCGCCGGGGGCTACCAAGAGACCCAGTACTTC
clone_size: few; d_call: .; j_call: TRBJ2-1; v_call: TRBV30; cdr3_aa: CAWAPQPSYNEQFF; cdr3_nt: TGTGCCTGGGCGCCGCAGCCCTCCTACAATGAGCAGTTCTTC
clone_size: .; d_call: .; j_call: TRBJ2-1; v_call: TRBV4-1; cdr3_aa: CATGFDNEQFF; cdr3_nt: TGCGCCACAGGATTCGACAATGAGCAGTTCTTC
clone_size: .; d_call: .; j_call: TRBJ2-5; v_call: TRBV20-1; cdr3_aa: CSAPPRGAPETQYF; cdr3_nt: TGCAGTGCTCCACCCCGGGGGGCTCCAGAGACCCAGTACTTC
clone_size: .; d_call: .; j_call: TRBJ1-2; v_call: TRBV9; cdr3_aa: CASSVEGGSGVRGYTF; cdr3_nt: TGTGCCAGCAGCGTAGAGGGGGGATCGGGGGTTCGTGGCTACACCTTC
clone_size: few; d_call: TRBD1; j_call: TRBJ1-1; v_call: TRBV6-5; cdr3_aa: CASRHRDREAFF; cdr3_nt: TGTGCCAGCAGACACCGGGACAGGGAAGCTTTCTTT
clone_size: many; d_call: TRBD1; j_call: TRBJ2-5; v_call: TRBV5-1; cdr3_aa: CASSIGTGGETQYF; cdr3_nt: TGCGCCAGCAGCATCGGGACAGGGGGAGAGACCCAGTACTTC
clone_size: .; d_call: TRBD1; j_call: TRBJ2-1; v_call: TRBV11-2; cdr3_aa: CASSPGDRGKFEQFF; cdr3_nt: TGTGCCAGCAGCCCTGGAGACAGGGGGAAATTTGAGCAGTTCTTC
clone_size: .; d_call: TRBD1; j_call: TRBJ2-1; v_call: TRBV5-1; cdr3_aa: CASSLAGQGPNEQFF; cdr3_nt: TGCGCCAGCAGCTTGGCCGGACAGGGTCCAAATGAGCAGTTCTTC
clone_size: few; d_call: TRBD2; j_call: TRBJ2-7; v_call: TRBV14; cdr3_aa: CASRKVGTSNEQYF; cdr3_nt: TGTGCCAGCAGGAAGGTCGGGACTAGTAACGAGCAGTACTTC
clone_size: once; d_call: .; j_call: TRBJ1-5; v_call: TRBV6-5; cdr3_aa: CASSYSLDQPQHF; cdr3_nt: TGTGCCAGCAGTTATTCACTGGATCAGCCCCAGCATTTT
clone_size: .; d_call: TRBD1; j_call: TRBJ1-2; v_call: TRBV29-1; cdr3_aa: CSAIPGGEPVDGYTF; cdr3_nt: TGCAGCGCCATACCAGGGGGAGAACCCGTGGACGGCTACACCTTC
clone_size: .; d_call: .; j_call: TRBJ1-1; v_call: TRBV5-1; cdr3_aa: CASSPRTWGTEAFF; cdr3_nt: TGCGCCAGCAGCCCCCGTACATGGGGGACTGAAGCTTTCTTT
clone_size: .; d_call: .; j_call: TRBJ1-5; v_call: TRBV6-1; cdr3_aa: CASSEESGAGSQPQHF; cdr3_nt: TGTGCCAGCAGTGAAGAATCAGGGGCGGGGAGTCAGCCCCAGCATTTT
clone_size: .; d_call: TRBD2; j_call: TRBJ2-1; v_call: TRBV4-1; cdr3_aa: CASSPPFGGGLYNEQFF; cdr3_nt: TGCGCCAGCAGCCCGCCCTTTGGCGGGGGGCTTTACAATGAGCAGTTCTTC
clone_size: .; d_call: .; j_call: TRBJ2-7; v_call: TRBV29-1; cdr3_aa: CSVEANQGSEQYF; cdr3_nt: TGCAGCGTTGAAGCAAACCAGGGAAGCGAGCAGTACTTC
clone_size: few; d_call: TRBD1; j_call: TRBJ2-3; v_call: TRBV25-1; cdr3_aa: CASRNRGSTDTQYF; cdr3_nt: TGTGCCAGCAGAAACAGGGGGAGCACAGATACGCAGTATTTT
clone_size: .; d_call: TRBD2; j_call: TRBJ2-1; v_call: TRBV7-4; cdr3_aa: CASRILAGGPCYNEQFF; cdr3_nt: TGTGCCAGCAGGATATTAGCGGGAGGGCCCTGCTACAATGAGCAGTTCTTC
clone_size: few; d_call: TRBD1; j_call: TRBJ1-1; v_call: TRBV29-1; cdr3_aa: CSSSGQGTEAFF; cdr3_nt: TGCAGCTCTTCCGGACAGGGTACTGAAGCTTTCTTT
clone_size: few; d_call: .; j_call: TRBJ1-4; v_call: TRBV6-5; cdr3_aa: CAGPRGRTEKLFF; cdr3_nt: TGTGCCGGGCCCCGGGGCCGAACTGAAAAACTGTTTTTT
clone_size: once; d_call: TRBD2; j_call: TRBJ2-1; v_call: TRBV9; cdr3_aa: CASSVGLAGFYNEQFF; cdr3_nt: TGTGCCAGCAGCGTAGGACTAGCGGGGTTCTACAATGAGCAGTTCTTC
clone_size: once; d_call: TRBD2; j_call: TRBJ2-1; v_call: TRBV5-1; cdr3_aa: CTSSLVRAGGNRFF; cdr3_nt: TGCACCAGCAGCTTGGTGCGAGCGGGGGGAAATCGGTTCTTC
clone_size: few; d_call: .; j_call: TRBJ2-5; v_call: TRBV7-3; cdr3_aa: CASSTTPSEETQYF; cdr3_nt: TGTGCCAGCAGCACAACACCATCTGAAGAGACCCAGTACTTC
clone_size: .; d_call: .; j_call: TRBJ2-1; v_call: TRBV5-6; cdr3_aa: CASSLGESPYNEQFF; cdr3_nt: TGTGCCAGCAGCCTCGGGGAATCCCCCTACAATGAGCAGTTCTTC
clone_size: few; d_call: .; j_call: TRBJ2-2; v_call: TRBV29-1; cdr3_aa: CSVHRTGELFF; cdr3_nt: TGCAGCGTCCACAGGACCGGGGAGCTGTTTTTT
clone_size: .; d_call: .; j_call: TRBJ1-1; v_call: TRBV9; cdr3_aa: CASSTFPTPGLGGTEAFF; cdr3_nt: TGTGCCAGCAGCACTTTCCCAACTCCTGGCCTAGGGGGCACTGAAGCTTTCTTT
clone_size: .; d_call: .; j_call: TRBJ2-1; v_call: TRBV6-5; cdr3_aa: CASSYSRGINEQFF; cdr3_nt: TGTGCCAGCAGTTACTCGAGAGGGATCAATGAGCAGTTCTTC
clone_size: few; d_call: TRBD1; j_call: TRBJ1-1; v_call: TRBV6-5; cdr3_aa: CASSFSGQGTEAFF; cdr3_nt: TGTGCCAGCAGTTTCTCGGGACAGGGCACTGAAGCTTTCTTT
clone_size: few; d_call: .; j_call: TRBJ1-4; v_call: TRBV4-3; cdr3_aa: CASSQDLGRSNEKLFF; cdr3_nt: TGCGCCAGCAGCCAAGATCTGGGAAGATCTAATGAAAAACTGTTTTTT
clone_size: few; d_call: .; j_call: TRBJ2-7; v_call: TRBV12-3/TRBV12-4; cdr3_aa: CASSQDFYEQYF; cdr3_nt: TGTGCCAGCAGCCAGGATTTCTACGAGCAGTACTTC
clone_size: .; d_call: .; j_call: TRBJ2-2; v_call: TRBV12-3/TRBV12-4; cdr3_aa: CASSLGEQINTGELFF; cdr3_nt: TGTGCCAGCAGTTTAGGAGAACAGATTAACACCGGGGAGCTGTTTTTT
clone_size: .; d_call: .; j_call: TRBJ1-1; v_call: TRBV3-1; cdr3_aa: CASSQLYAVYTEAFF; cdr3_nt: TGTGCCAGCAGCCAACTCTATGCCGTTTACACTGAAGCTTTCTTT
clone_size: .; d_call: .; j_call: TRBJ2-4; v_call: TRBV21-1; cdr3_aa: CASSKDGRTTGAKNIQYF; cdr3_nt: TGTGCCAGCAGCAAAGATGGACGGACTACGGGAGCCAAAAACATTCAGTACTTC
clone_size: .; d_call: TRBD1; j_call: TRBJ2-7; v_call: TRBV6-5; cdr3_aa: CASSSPAGQGAYEQYF; cdr3_nt: TGTGCCAGCAGTTCCCCGGCTGGACAGGGGGCGTACGAGCAGTACTTC
clone_size: .; d_call: .; j_call: TRBJ2-2; v_call: TRBV9; cdr3_aa: CASSRGPAGELFF; cdr3_nt: TGTGCCAGCAGCCGGGGCCCCGCCGGGGAGCTGTTTTTT
clone_size: few; d_call: .; j_call: TRBJ2-1; v_call: TRBV12-3/TRBV12-4; cdr3_aa: CASSLAFSGDNEQFF; cdr3_nt: TGTGCCAGCAGTTTAGCATTTTCCGGGGACAATGAGCAGTTCTTC
clone_size: .; d_call: TRBD1; j_call: TRBJ2-7; v_call: TRBV2; cdr3_aa: CASRYPSGGGYEQYF; cdr3_nt: TGTGCCAGCAGGTACCCTTCAGGGGGCGGATACGAGCAGTACTTC
clone_size: few; d_call: .; j_call: TRBJ2-4; v_call: TRBV6-2/TRBV6-3; cdr3_aa: CASSSAGGHIQYF; cdr3_nt: TGTGCCAGCAGTTCCGCAGGGGGGCACATTCAGTACTTC
clone_size: .; d_call: .; j_call: TRBJ1-2; v_call: TRBV29-1; cdr3_aa: CSVQQGNYGYTF; cdr3_nt: TGCAGTGTGCAACAGGGAAACTATGGCTACACCTTC
clone_size: once; d_call: .; j_call: TRBJ2-2; v_call: TRBV15; cdr3_aa: CATSRDGELFF; cdr3_nt: TGTGCCACCAGCAGGGACGGGGAGCTGTTTTTT